The clone carrying this T cell receptor beta chain has a handful of counts. Its antigen remains unknown. The entry originates in a study of blood T cells in healthy people across ages. Points from the study as a whole: Conclusively comparing naive with antigen-experienced cells was impossible with unsorted PBMCs. Possibly confounding the expanded clonotype changes was the fact that donor CMV status was unknown.

A sample-barcoded 5' primer and a J-beta primer mix were used in a second PCR of roughly 6 to 12 cycles. Each sample provided no less than 2.5 million CDR3-containing paired-end reads. TCRdb re-called the 5' RACE reads through MiXCR, storing one row per CDR3 protein. The profile shows around 1,800,000 distinct CDR3 sequences, 35% to 50% of them singletons. The V segment lost 6 bases and the J segment 7 bases; nucleotides outside the gene matches: 14. Germline CDR1 DFQATT, CDR2 SNEGSKA (reference sequence). This CDR3 is 15 amino acids long. Sequenced material: blood. The TCR originated in a human donor in good health. This chain links TRBV20-1 with TRBJ2-1; 8 bases map to TRBD2. In DNA, the CDR3 is TGCAGTGCCCAACGTCCGGGGGGGGCCGGTAATGAGCAGTTCTTC. Protein product: CSAQRPGGAGNEQFF.